These 32 T cell receptor beta chains originate from one sample sequenced in a study of cytomegalovirus exposure and HLA in healthy donors. The PCR had 60 Vbeta and 13 Jbeta primers. Assay: immunoSEQ multiplex PCR; the TCRdb copy retains only in-frame clones and omits some. This repertoire shows around 97,000 clones, under 85% found once; its top ten account for over 4%. Sequencing was carried out using PBMCs. Receptor source: a man aged 50-59 years in good health and CMV-seropositive.

This chain joins TRBV5-6 and TRBJ2-2, with D possibly matching TRBD1 (6 bases). Trimming removed 6 bases at V and 1 base at J, with 10 bases between. This CDR3 is 14 amino acids long. Germline V CDR1 and CDR2: SGHDT, YYEEEE. For the CDR3, the DNA is TGTGCCAGCAATCTGGGACAGAACACCGGGGAGCTGTTTTTT. Its translation: CASNLGQNTGELFF.

This clone was recorded only once. J is TRBJ2-1 and V is TRBV29-1; 9 bases line up with TRBD1. This CDR3 is built from 12 residues. CDR1 is SQVTM and CDR2 is ANQGSEA in the germline V gene. V trimming: 8 bases; J trimming: 7 bases; junction bases outside the gene matches: 6. CDR3 bases: TGCAGCATAGGACAGGGGAGTAATGAGCAGTTCTTC. Protein sequence: CSIGQGSNEQFF.

The gene calls are TRBV29-1 and TRBJ2-3; the D is unclear. CDR1 is SQVTM and CDR2 is ANQGSEA in the germline V gene. The CDR3 contains 14 residues. V was cut by 4 bases and J by 2 bases, with 13 bases left in between. CDR3 coding DNA: TGCAGCGTTGCGAATGCGGAGAACACAGATACGCAGTATTTT. As protein: CSVANAENTDTQYF.

The chain carries TRBV5-6 and TRBJ2-7; 10 positions match TRBD1. Germline assignment: CDR1 SGHDT and CDR2 YYEEEE. The CDR3 spans 16 residues. The junction had 6 bases not matched to a gene; V was cut back by 1 base and J by 2 bases. CDR3 in amino acids: CASSLLSGQGTYEQYF. The CDR3 nucleotides are TGTGCCAGCAGCTTGCTTTCGGGACAGGGGACCTACGAGCAGTACTTC.

V is TRBV7-9 and J is TRBJ1-6; possibly TRBD1 for D (5 bases). CDR1 is SEHNR, CDR2 FQNEAQ, per germline (reference sequence). The CDR3 totals 14 residues. V was trimmed by 2 bases and J by 4 bases, leaving 6 bases between them. CDR3 nucleotides: TGTGCCAGCAGCTTAACAGGTTATAATTCACCCCTCCACTTT. The encoded protein is CASSLTGYNSPLHF.

This clone has a single count. This chain connects TRBV7-9 to TRBJ2-3, with 9 bases that match TRBD2. Losses at the gene ends were 0 bases for V and 6 bases for J; bases not matched to a gene: 7. CDR1 and CDR2 from the germline V gene are SEHNR and FQNEAQ (reference sequence). The CDR3 is 16 residues long. CDR3 in amino acids: CASSLAGLAGWDTQYF. CDR3 bases: TGTGCCAGCAGCTTAGCGGGACTAGCAGGGTGGGATACGCAGTATTTT.

This clone was detected only a few times. The rearrangement links TRBV7-2 to TRBJ2-7; a possible D gene is TRBD2 (6 bases). The V end lost 6 bases, the J end lost 5 bases, and 11 bases lay between the germline ends. The CDR3 sequence is 12 residues long. CDR1 and CDR2 from the germline V gene are SGHTA and FQGNSA. The CDR3 is CASSQAGDEQYF. The DNA for the CDR3 is TGTGCCAGCAGTCAAGCGGGCGACGAGCAGTACTTC.

This sequence joins TRBV10-3 and TRBJ2-7, with 11 bases fitting TRBD1. The CDR3 is 15 residues long. Germline values: CDR1 ENHRY, CDR2 SYGVKD. The ends lost 4 bases at V and 3 bases at J; junction bases unmatched: 5. CDR3 nucleotides: TGTGCCATCAGTGCTGGGACAGGGGGGTACTACGAGCAGTACTTC. Its protein product is CAISAGTGGYYEQYF.

CDR3 amino acids: CASSIDRSTMNTEAFF. In DNA form, the CDR3 reads TGTGCCAGTAGTATTGACAGGTCAACAATGAACACTGAAGCTTTCTTT. The chain is built from TRBV19 and TRBJ1-1; D is perhaps TRBD1 (6 bases). CDR3 length equals 16 residues. The V and J ends lost 3 bases and 0 bases respectively, with 14 bases between them. Germline V gene sequence: CDR1 LNHDA, CDR2 SQIVND (reference sequence). Complete variable domain (other parts from reference TRBV19 and TRBJ1-1): DGGITQSPKYLFRKEGQNVTLSCEQNLNHDAMYWYRQDPGQGLRLIYYSQIVNDFQKGDIAEGYSVSREKKESFPLTVTSAQKNPTAFYLCASSIDRSTMNTEAFFGQGTRLTVV.

This clone has only a few counts. The chain recombines TRBV9 with TRBJ2-1; D is perhaps TRBD1 (7 bases). This CDR3 is 14 amino acids long. The V and J ends lost 3 bases and 8 bases respectively, with 15 bases between them. Germline V gene sequence: CDR1 SGDLS, CDR2 YYNGEE. The CDR3 DNA reads TGTGCCAGCAGCGAACAAGACAGGGAGGATGAGCAGTTCTTC. Its translation: CASSEQDREDEQFF.

J is TRBJ2-5 and V is TRBV9; D may be TRBD2 (5 bases). Germline V lookup: CDR1 SGDLS, CDR2 YYNGEE. The CDR3 extends over 17 amino acids. The V end lost 4 bases, the J end lost 5 bases, and 24 bases lay between the germline ends. CDR3 DNA: TGTGCCAGCAGCCTCCTCGCTGGGGTCCACTCGGGGGAGACCCAGTACTTC. Residues: CASSLLAGVHSGETQYF. Variable domain in full (rest from reference TRBV9 and TRBJ2-5): DSGVTQTPKHLITATGQRVTLRCSPRSGDLSVYWYQQSLDQGLQFLIQYYNGEERAKGNILERFSAQQFPDLHSELNLSSLELGDSALYFCASSLLAGVHSGETQYFGPGTRLLVL.

In this sample, this clone turned up once. In DNA, the CDR3 is TGCAGCATCCGGGACAGTGTGGTTGAAAAACTGTTTTTT. Encoded protein: CSIRDSVVEKLFF. The chain has TRBV29-1 and TRBJ1-4; 7 nucleotides line up with TRBD1. J was trimmed by 7 bases and V by 8 bases; bases with no gene match: 10. The CDR3 is 13 amino acids. The germline V gene encodes CDR1 SQVTM and CDR2 ANQGSEA.

The chain combines TRBV7-2 with TRBJ2-1; TRBD2 matches at 10 bases. Germline V CDR1 and CDR2: SGHTA, FQGNSA. CDR3 length: 15 amino acids. V trimming: 4 bases; J trimming: 7 bases; junction bases outside the gene matches: 7. As DNA, the CDR3 is TGTGCCAGCAGCTCCCGGACTAGCGGTTCTAATGAGCAGTTCTTC. As protein: CASSSRTSGSNEQFF.

The genes are TRBV30 and TRBJ2-7; TRBD1 agrees at 7 bases. The germline gives CDR1 GTSNPN, CDR2 SVGIG (reference sequence). The V segment lost 5 bases and the J segment 2 bases; nucleotides outside the gene matches: 6. The CDR3 sequence is 13 residues long. CDR3 nucleotides: TGTGCCTGGGGGGGCCAGGGGGCCTACGAGCAGTACTTC. The encoded protein is CAWGGQGAYEQYF.

The rearrangement uses TRBV6-1 and TRBJ1-1; TRBD1 matches 10 bases. V lost 6 bases and J lost 5; bases outside the gene matches: 6. Germline V gives CDR1 MNHNS, CDR2 SASEGT. CDR3 length: 14 amino acids. CDR3 in amino acids: CASRRGQGRTEAFF. Here the CDR3 DNA reads TGTGCCAGCAGGAGGGGACAGGGGAGGACTGAAGCTTTCTTT.

This sequence joins TRBV19 and TRBJ1-1; D is perhaps TRBD1 (6 bases). Germline CDR1 LNHDA, CDR2 SQIVND (reference sequence). Trimming left V 7 bases short and J 6 bases short, with 15 bases between. This CDR3 spans 13 amino acids. CDR3 in DNA: TGTGCCAGTACCCGAGGGGGTCTTTCTGAAGCTTTCTTT. Protein: CASTRGGLSEAFF.

The V gene is TRBV5-1, the J gene TRBJ2-5; possible D gene TRBD1, 6 bases. TRBJ2-7 matches the DNA end more closely, so the J call is doubtful. This CDR3 contains 12 residues. The germline V gene encodes CDR1 SGHRS and CDR2 YFSETQ. In nucleotides, the CDR3 is TGCGCCAGCAGCGGGACAACCTACGAGCAGTACTTC. Translation gives CASSGTTYEQYF.

V usage is TRBV7-9 and J usage is TRBJ2-5, with 10 bases lining up with TRBD2. Losses at the gene ends were 5 bases for V and 2 bases for J; bases not matched to a gene: 8. This CDR3 has 16 residues. CDR1 is SEHNR, CDR2 FQNEAQ, per germline (reference sequence). This CDR3 reads CASSPGLASDQETQYF. CDR3 bases: TGTGCCAGCAGCCCGGGACTAGCGTCGGATCAAGAGACCCAGTACTTC.

This clone was seen a few times. The chain employs TRBV28 and TRBJ2-7; possibly TRBD1 for D (5 bases). The V gene lost 2 bases and the J gene lost 5 bases, with 13 bases spanning the gap. The germline CDR1 and CDR2 sequences are MDHEN and SYDVKM. The CDR3 has 14 residues. The chain's CDR3 is CASSLPGIGHEQYF. In nucleotides, the CDR3 is TGTGCCAGCAGTTTACCAGGGATTGGCCACGAGCAGTACTTC.

The J gene is TRBJ2-7, the V gene TRBV27; no clear D. CDR1 is MNHEY and CDR2 is SMNVEV in the germline V gene (reference sequence). Deletions cut 0 bases from V and 2 bases from J, with 8 bases between. This CDR3 is 14 amino acids long. The CDR3 nucleotides are TGTGCCAGCAGTTTATCGATAGCTACCTACGAGCAGTACTTC. Translated: CASSLSIATYEQYF.

This clone is categorized as medium-sized. The chain uses TRBV7-3 and TRBJ2-1, with unresolved D. Trimming shortened V by 3 bases and J by 11 bases, and 11 bases separated the two germline ends. In germline, CDR1 is SGHTA, CDR2 FQGTGA. The CDR3 loop spans 12 amino acids. CDR3 bases: TGTGCCAGCAGCTTTCCGCAACAGAAGCAGTTCTTC. Protein: CASSFPQQKQFF. Looking up the rest from reference TRBV7-3 and TRBJ2-1 gives the full variable domain: GAGVSQTPSNKVTEKGKYVELRCDPISGHTALYWYRQSLGQGPEFLIYFQGTGAADDSGLPNDRFFAVRPEGSVSTLKIQRTERGDSAVYLCASSFPQQKQFFGPGTRLTVL.

The chain carries TRBV19 and TRBJ2-2; 8 bases are shared with TRBD1. The CDR3 length is 15 residues. Germline V gives CDR1 LNHDA, CDR2 SQIVND (reference sequence). V lost 6 bases, J lost 1 base, and 4 bases stayed unmatched. CDR3 sequence (DNA): TGTGCCAGTAGAACCGGGACAGGGAACACCGGGGAGCTGTTTTTT. It codes for CASRTGTGNTGELFF.

The chain combines TRBV27 with TRBJ2-2; 9 nucleotides agree with TRBD1. V lost 7 bases, J lost 4 bases, and 7 bases stayed unmatched. The V gene's germline CDR1 is MNHEY and CDR2 SMNVEV (reference sequence). The CDR3 is made up of 15 amino acids. This chain's CDR3 is CASTSGTGTTGELFF. CDR3 bases: TGTGCCAGCACCTCCGGGACAGGGACCACCGGGGAGCTGTTTTTT.

V and J are TRBV5-6 and TRBJ2-2, with 9 bases matching TRBD2. This CDR3 has 19 residues. Germline assignment: CDR1 SGHDT and CDR2 YYEEEE. The trim removed 1 base at V and 4 bases at J, leaving 14 bases unmatched. CDR3 DNA sequence: TGTGCCAGCAGCTTGAGAGGGGTAGCGGGAGCATTTATCACCGGGGAGCTGTTTTTT. Its translation is CASSLRGVAGAFITGELFF.

This clone has more than one count but fewer than ten. The chain has TRBV7-6 and TRBJ2-7, with D perhaps matching TRBD1 (5 bases). The germline CDR1 and CDR2 sequences are SGHVS and FNYEAQ. This CDR3 comprises 14 residues. V gave up 1 base and J gave up 4 bases, with 11 bases separating them. CDR3 sequence reads: CASSLGRVPYEQYF. The DNA of the CDR3 is TGTGCCAGCAGCTTAGGCAGGGTTCCGTACGAGCAGTACTTC.

This clone was found a few times. This sequence joins TRBV28 and TRBJ2-5; 7 positions agree with TRBD1. Germline trimming cut 7 bases from V and 3 bases from J; bases unmatched to any gene: 2. This CDR3 contains 12 residues. Germline CDR1 MDHEN, CDR2 SYDVKM. CDR3: CASKGTEETQYF. The CDR3 DNA reads TGTGCCAGCAAGGGGACAGAAGAGACCCAGTACTTC.

This chain joins TRBV12-5 and TRBJ2-5; D remains ambiguous. The J call may be faulty, since TRBJ2-7 better matches the DNA end. Germline V gene lookup returns CDR1 LGHNT and CDR2 FRNRAP. This CDR3 region has 15 residues. The CDR3 loop reads CASGLVRLVIYEQYF. CDR3 DNA sequence: TGTGCTAGTGGTTTGGTACGTCTAGTCATCTACGAGCAGTACTTC.

The table lists this clone with a few counts. This chain uses TRBV21-1 with TRBJ2-2; the D call TRBD2 from the table was never checked on the DNA. TRBV21-1 is reported as a pseudogene. This CDR3 contains 16 residues. CDR3 in amino acids: CASSPTGTRGTGELFF. DNA for the CDR3: TGTGCCAGCAGTCCTACGGGGACTAGGGGGACCGGGGAGCTGTTTTTT.

This chain connects TRBV7-2 to TRBJ2-1; 15 bases are a match to TRBD2. Trimming removed 4 bases from V and 2 bases from J; junction bases left unmatched: 9. This CDR3 has 19 amino acids. Germline values: CDR1 SGHTA, CDR2 FQGNSA. The CDR3 reads CASSSQPGLAGGPYNEQFF. The CDR3 DNA is TGTGCCAGCAGCTCCCAACCGGGACTAGCGGGAGGCCCCTACAATGAGCAGTTCTTC.

The CDR3 nucleotides read TGTGCCAGTAGTCCCGGACTAGCGGGAGGTTTGGAGGCGCAGTATTTT. As protein: CASSPGLAGGLEAQYF. This rearrangement joins TRBV19 to TRBJ2-3; TRBD2 matches 14 bases. J was trimmed by 10 bases and V by 5 bases; bases with no gene match: 11. This CDR3 has 16 amino acids. The germline V gene has CDR1 LNHDA and CDR2 SQIVND (reference sequence).

The CDR3 region has the DNA TGTGCCAGCAGCTTTTATTCCAGGGGACGAACCGGGGAGCTGTTTTTT. It is translated as CASSFYSRGRTGELFF. This sequence joins TRBV11-3 and TRBJ2-2; tentative D call: TRBD1 (6 bases). The CDR3 runs 16 residues. Germline lookup yields CDR1 SGHNT and CDR2 YENEEA. V was pared by 3 bases and J by 5 bases, with 16 bases between.

This clone was counted a few times. The V gene is TRBV9, the J gene TRBJ1-5, with TRBD1 as a possible D gene (6 bases). V lost 2 bases, J lost 11 bases, and 14 bases lay in between. Germline V CDR1 and CDR2: SGDLS, YYNGEE. The CDR3 has 13 amino acids. The CDR3 reads CASSVTGMSAQHF. The CDR3 DNA reads TGTGCCAGCAGCGTCACAGGGATGTCGGCCCAGCATTTT.